This entry lists 28 T cell receptor beta chains sequenced from one sample in a study of blood T cells in healthy people across ages. Primers used in a second PCR of about 6 to 11 cycles were a sample-barcoded 5' primer and a J-beta primer mix. A single record per CDR3 protein comes from TCRdb applying MiXCR to the 5' RACE reads. The sample lists 1.4 million to 1.5 million distinct CDR3 sequences, approximately 38% seen once, with 7% to 9% in the top ten. Sequencing input: blood. The receptors were gathered from a woman aged 18-29 years in good health.

J is TRBJ1-5 and V is TRBV4-1; D is unresolved. Between the trimmed V and J ends, which lost 1 base and 0 bases, there was a span of 7 bases. This CDR3 has 15 amino acids. The germline V gene has CDR1 MGHRA and CDR2 YSYEKL. The DNA of the CDR3 is TGCGCCAGCAGCCAAGCCGGAAATAGCAATCAGCCCCAGCATTTT. Protein: CASSQAGNSNQPQHF.

The chain joins TRBV7-3 to TRBJ2-5, with TRBD1 matching over 7 bases. V trimming: 5 bases; J trimming: 11 bases; junction bases outside the gene matches: 14. This CDR3 contains 14 residues. CDR1 is SGHTA, CDR2 FQGTGA, per germline. The CDR3 protein is CASSPTGTHNEQYF. The DNA for the CDR3 is TGTGCCAGCAGCCCGACAGGGACACACAATGAGCAGTACTTC.

The chain couples TRBV6-5 to TRBJ2-3, with TRBD2 matching over 8 bases. V shed 7 bases, J shed 6 bases, and the junction held 12 bases outside the gene matches. There are 15 residues in the CDR3. CDR1 is MNHEY, CDR2 SVGAGI, per germline. The CDR3 region has the DNA TGTGCCAGCACCACGGCGGGGGGATCACAGGATACGCAGTATTTT. This sequence encodes CASTTAGGSQDTQYF.

This clonotype was counted a few times. V gene TRBV12-3 or TRBV12-4 combines with J gene TRBJ2-1, with D tentatively TRBD2 (6 bases). V was cut by 4 bases and J by 7 bases, with 8 bases left in between. The CDR3 runs 12 residues. For the CDR3, the DNA is TGTGCCAGCAGTTCCGGGACTAATGAGCAGTTCTTC. Translation: CASSSGTNEQFF.

This clonotype turned up a few times. The chain combines TRBV10-3 with TRBJ1-1; no clear D. V lost 5 bases and J 0 bases, leaving 4 bases between the germline ends. The CDR3 has 12 residues. Per germline, CDR1 ENHRY and CDR2 SYGVKD. The CDR3 loop is CAISSMNTEAFF. In DNA form, the CDR3 reads TGTGCCATCAGTTCCATGAACACTGAAGCTTTCTTT.

This clonotype occurred once. The chain uses TRBV2 and TRBJ2-3; D not resolved. The V end lost 11 bases, the J end lost 4 bases, and 22 bases lay between the germline ends. The CDR3 extends over 15 amino acids. Germline lookup yields CDR1 SNHLY and CDR2 FYNNEI. CDR3: CAGKTRDSVSDTQYF. Here the CDR3 DNA reads TGTGCCGGTAAAACGCGCGATTCGGTCTCAGATACGCAGTATTTT.

This clonotype was observed a few times. This chain uses TRBV7-9 with TRBJ2-5; TRBD2 matches 7 bases. V was pared by 1 base and J by 5 bases, with 10 bases of the junction left unmatched. CDR3 length: 16 residues. Germline V gene data show CDR1 as SEHNR and CDR2 as FQNEAQ (reference sequence). The CDR3 loop reads CASSLGASGAGETQYF. The CDR3 DNA reads TGTGCCAGCAGCTTAGGGGCTAGCGGAGCAGGGGAGACCCAGTACTTC. The entire variable domain, with the rest obtained from reference TRBV7-9 and TRBJ2-5, is as follows: DTGVSQNPRHKITKRGQNVTFRCDPISEHNRLYWYRQTLGQGPEFLTYFQNEAQLEKSRLLSDRFSAERPKGSFSTLEIQRTEQGDSAMYLCASSLGASGAGETQYFGPGTRLLVL.

The chain has TRBV20-1 and TRBJ1-2; 7 bases match TRBD1. Per germline, CDR1 DFQATT and CDR2 SNEGSKA (reference sequence). The CDR3 covers 14 residues. V shed 6 bases, J shed 5 bases, and the junction held 12 bases outside the gene matches. DNA for the CDR3: TGCAGTGCCCGGGGGACAGCGAGGGGGTATGGCTACACCTTC. Its protein is CSARGTARGYGYTF.

This clonotype has only a few counts. The chain is built from TRBV12-3 or TRBV12-4 and TRBJ1-1; the match to TRBD1 covers 7 bases. V was pared by 6 bases and J by 7 bases, with 5 bases of the junction left unmatched. The CDR3 length is 12 residues. The CDR3 sequence: CASRLQGSEAFF. CDR3 DNA sequence: TGTGCCAGCAGGTTACAGGGGAGTGAAGCTTTCTTT.

This clonotype was found once. The V and J genes are TRBV4-1 and TRBJ2-2; 12 bases map to TRBD2. This CDR3 has 20 residues. Germline V lookup: CDR1 MGHRA, CDR2 YSYEKL. The ends lost 3 bases at V and 5 bases at J; junction bases unmatched: 16. The CDR3 DNA sequence: TGCGCCAGCAGCCACGAGGGGCTAGCGGGAGGGCCGGAGAGAACCGGGGAGCTGTTTTTT. Protein product: CASSHEGLAGGPERTGELFF.

This sequence joins TRBV2 and TRBJ1-1; no definite D call. In germline, CDR1 is SNHLY, CDR2 FYNNEI. CDR3 length: 14 amino acids. V lost 7 bases and J lost 6, with 18 bases in between. CDR3 in amino acids: CASTPSLGYAEAFF. The CDR3 DNA reads as TGTGCCAGCACCCCCTCCCTAGGTTACGCTGAAGCTTTCTTT.

On this clonotype: With a much larger clone just one base away, this may be a read error. V and J are TRBV24-1 and TRBJ2-1; TRBD2 matches 10 bases. Gene TRBJ2-7 matches the end of the DNA better, so the J call may be wrong. This CDR3 contains 14 residues. The germline V gene encodes CDR1 KGHDR and CDR2 SFDVKD. CDR3 in DNA: TGTGCCACCACATCGGGACTAGCGAACAATGAGCAGTACTTC. Protein sequence: CATTSGLANNEQYF.

There are a few counts of this clonotype. This chain links TRBV20-1 with TRBJ2-7; 10 positions match TRBD2. J was trimmed by 5 bases and V by 2 bases; bases with no gene match: 6. Per germline, CDR1 DFQATT and CDR2 SNEGSKA (reference sequence). This CDR3 spans 14 amino acids. CDR3 in DNA: TGCAGTGCTAGACCTAGCGGGAGTAGCCACGAGCAGTACTTC. Protein sequence: CSARPSGSSHEQYF.

This clonotype has just a few counts. For the CDR3, the DNA is TGTGCCAGCAGCGGGACTAGTTCTTCCAATGAGCAGTTCTTC. This codes for CASSGTSSSNEQFF. This rearrangement joins TRBV9 to TRBJ2-1; 7 bases line up with TRBD2. The germline V gene has CDR1 SGDLS and CDR2 YYNGEE. CDR3 length: 14 amino acids. Trimming at V came to 3 bases and at J to 6 bases, leaving 6 bases not matched to a gene.

The table lists this clonotype with a count of one. This chain connects TRBV5-1 to TRBJ2-7; TRBD1 aligns across 7 bases. The CDR3 consists of 14 residues. The J segment lost 0 bases and the V segment lost 4 bases, leaving 4 bases of the junction unmatched. Germline V gene data show CDR1 as SGHRS and CDR2 as YFSETQ. CDR3 in DNA: TGCGCCAGCAGCCGGGACAGCTACTCCTACGAGCAGTACTTC. Translating it yields CASSRDSYSYEQYF.

The chain is built from TRBV7-2 and TRBJ1-1; D uncertain. The CDR3 length is 13 residues. Trimming shortened V by 8 bases and J by 2 bases, and 12 bases separated the two germline ends. Germline V gene data show CDR1 as SGHTA and CDR2 as FQGNSA. CDR3 protein: CASQHQENTEAFF. CDR3 in DNA: TGTGCCAGCCAACACCAAGAAAACACTGAAGCTTTCTTT.

This chain links TRBV2 with TRBJ1-1; D is uncertain. Germline loops: CDR1 SNHLY, CDR2 FYNNEI. V lost 4 bases, J lost 6 bases, and 6 bases lay in between. The CDR3 has 11 residues. The chain's CDR3 is CASSVLSEAFF. The CDR3 bases are TGTGCCAGCAGTGTTTTGTCTGAAGCTTTCTTT.

The chain recombines TRBV3-1 with TRBJ1-4, with D uncertain. The CDR3 is made up of 14 amino acids. V gave up 4 bases and J gave up 8 bases, with 14 bases separating them. The V gene's germline CDR1 is LGHDT and CDR2 YNNKEL (reference sequence). CDR3 sequence (DNA): TGTGCCAGCAGCCTAAGGACGGGTGGGGAAAAACTGTTTTTT. It yields the protein CASSLRTGGEKLFF. The whole variable domain, filled in from reference TRBV3-1 and TRBJ1-4, reads DTAVSQTPKYLVTQMGNDKSIKCEQNLGHDTMYWYKQDSKKFLKIMFSYNNKELIINETVPNRFSPKSPDKAHLNLHINSLELGDSAVYFCASSLRTGGEKLFFGSGTQLSVL.

About this clonotype: A read error may explain this, as a much larger clone is one base away. The genes are TRBV3-1 and TRBJ2-5, with unresolved D. The J call could be wrong; TRBJ2-7 is a better fit for the DNA end. This CDR3 has 14 residues. Germline CDR1 reads LGHDT; CDR2 reads YNNKEL (reference sequence). CDR3 in DNA: TGTGCCAGCAGCCAAGATCCGAGCTACTACGAGCAGTACTTC. Translated: CASSQDPSYYEQYF.

This chain uses TRBV5-1 with TRBJ2-7; the D gene is possibly TRBD1 (5 bases). Germline CDR1 reads SGHRS; CDR2 reads YFSETQ. V lost 2 bases and J 7 bases, leaving 19 bases between the germline ends. The CDR3 runs to 15 residues. The CDR3 protein is CASSLTGSILREQYF. The CDR3, as DNA: TGCGCCAGCAGCTTAACAGGATCTATCCTTCGGGAGCAGTACTTC.

Written as DNA, the CDR3 is TGTGCCAGCAGCCAAGCATCCTGGGACAGGGGGCCGATGAACACTGAAGCTTTCTTT. Its translation: CASSQASWDRGPMNTEAFF. The chain is built from TRBV3-1 and TRBJ1-1, with 12 bases identical to TRBD1. The CDR3 is 19 amino acids. Germline V gives CDR1 LGHDT, CDR2 YNNKEL (reference sequence). Losses at the gene ends were 1 base for V and 0 bases for J; bases not matched to a gene: 9.

A few counts support this clonotype. V usage is TRBV7-9 and J usage is TRBJ1-5, with TRBD1 as a possible D gene (5 bases). V lost 5 bases and J 7 bases, leaving 18 bases between the germline ends. This CDR3 spans 15 amino acids. CDR1 and CDR2 (germline): SEHNR, FQNEAQ (reference sequence). The CDR3 DNA sequence: TGTGCCAGCAGCATTAGCTCGGGGACGGGGCAGCCCCAGCATTTT. The encoded protein is CASSISSGTGQPQHF.

A few counts support this clonotype. The chain combines TRBV10-3 with TRBJ2-1, with 9 nucleotides matching TRBD2. The germline CDR1 and CDR2 sequences are ENHRY and SYGVKD. The J segment lost 8 bases and the V segment lost 2 bases, leaving 7 bases of the junction unmatched. This CDR3 has 15 residues. CDR3 in amino acids: CAISEGVAGVYEQFF. Written as DNA, the CDR3 is TGTGCCATCAGTGAGGGGGTAGCGGGAGTCTATGAGCAGTTCTTC.

This chain joins TRBV5-1 and TRBJ2-5; D is unresolved. The CDR3 runs 13 residues. Trimming stripped 4 bases from V and 5 bases from J, with 12 bases between. Germline V gene data show CDR1 as SGHRS and CDR2 as YFSETQ. CDR3 in amino acids: CASSAIVTETQYF. The DNA of the CDR3 is TGCGCCAGCAGCGCAATAGTTACTGAGACCCAGTACTTC.

This clonotype was detected a few times. V is TRBV5-1 and J is TRBJ1-2, with D possibly TRBD1 on 5 matching bases. Germline V gene data show CDR1 as SGHRS and CDR2 as YFSETQ. Trimming cost V 2 bases and J 1 base, with 9 bases left between them. The CDR3 extends over 14 amino acids. CDR3 region: CASSFGRDNYGYTF. As DNA, the CDR3 is TGCGCCAGCAGCTTTGGCAGGGATAACTATGGCTACACCTTC.

The chain has TRBV20-1 and TRBJ2-3; TRBD2 matches 7 bases. The germline V gene encodes CDR1 DFQATT and CDR2 SNEGSKA (reference sequence). The length of the CDR3 is 13 residues. Here the CDR3 DNA reads TGCAGGGTGGGAGCGGGAAGCACAGATACGCAGTATTTT. Its translation: CRVGAGSTDTQYF.

The chain employs TRBV6-2 or TRBV6-3 and TRBJ2-5, with TRBD2 matching over 7 bases. The CDR3 extends over 16 amino acids. Trimming cost V 0 bases and J 4 bases; bases outside gene matches: 8. Germline lookup yields CDR1 MNHEY and CDR2 SVGEGT. The CDR3 DNA is TGTGCCAGCAGTTACTCGAGGCCTAGCGGACTAGAGACCCAGTACTTC. Encoded protein: CASSYSRPSGLETQYF.

In this sample, this clonotype turned up a few times. V and J are TRBV3-1 and TRBJ2-5, with no clear D. The J call may be in error: the DNA end matches TRBJ2-7 better. In germline, CDR1 is LGHDT, CDR2 YNNKEL (reference sequence). CDR3 length: 14 amino acids. The CDR3 sequence is CASSPGLEAYEQYF. Written as DNA, the CDR3 is TGTGCCAGCAGCCCAGGCCTAGAAGCCTACGAGCAGTACTTC.